The clone carrying this T cell receptor (beta chain) was picked up many times. The antigen remains undetermined. This specimen belongs to a study of tumor-infiltrating lymphocytes in primary liver carcinoma. Study details: Each of the growths was stage T1-T3 N0M0, extending roughly 4.2 to 11 cm across. Points from the study as a whole: The bulk unsorted samples meant that CD4+ and CD8+ repertoires went uncompared.

The authors took blood RNA from unsorted whole blood and also extracted germline DNA. CDR1 is SQVTM, CDR2 ANQGSEA, per germline. V shed 7 bases and J shed 3 bases, with 15 bases lying between them. CDR3 length equals 13 residues. Researchers generated TCR beta cDNA from around 510 ng of total RNA, relying on a constant-region primer. Three nested multiplex PCR rounds, a slightly modified ARM-PCR, produced the libraries for TCR beta. The first two PCR rounds used TRBV1-TRBV30 primers with a Cbeta primer, roughly 10 cycles each. MiXCR was run by TCRdb on the multiplex PCR reads, yielding one entry per CDR3 protein. The repertoire holds around 330,000 distinct CDR3 sequences, with roughly 60% as singletons.

This chain joins TRBV29-1 and TRBJ1-1; D remains unclear. The specimen sequenced was peripheral blood. This receptor was taken from a woman aged 25 to 39 with primary liver carcinoma and hepatitis B virus infection. The chain's CDR3 is CSGLVSLDTEAFF. In nucleotides, the CDR3 is TGCAGCGGCCTTGTCAGCCTAGACACTGAAGCTTTCTTT. The variable domain in full, with the rest retrieved from reference TRBV29-1 and TRBJ1-1, is SAVISQKPSRDICQRGTSLTIQCQVDSQVTMMFWYRQQPGQSLTLIATANQGSEATYESGFVIDKFPISRPNLTFSTLTVSNMSPEDSSIYLCSGLVSLDTEAFFGQGTRLTVV.